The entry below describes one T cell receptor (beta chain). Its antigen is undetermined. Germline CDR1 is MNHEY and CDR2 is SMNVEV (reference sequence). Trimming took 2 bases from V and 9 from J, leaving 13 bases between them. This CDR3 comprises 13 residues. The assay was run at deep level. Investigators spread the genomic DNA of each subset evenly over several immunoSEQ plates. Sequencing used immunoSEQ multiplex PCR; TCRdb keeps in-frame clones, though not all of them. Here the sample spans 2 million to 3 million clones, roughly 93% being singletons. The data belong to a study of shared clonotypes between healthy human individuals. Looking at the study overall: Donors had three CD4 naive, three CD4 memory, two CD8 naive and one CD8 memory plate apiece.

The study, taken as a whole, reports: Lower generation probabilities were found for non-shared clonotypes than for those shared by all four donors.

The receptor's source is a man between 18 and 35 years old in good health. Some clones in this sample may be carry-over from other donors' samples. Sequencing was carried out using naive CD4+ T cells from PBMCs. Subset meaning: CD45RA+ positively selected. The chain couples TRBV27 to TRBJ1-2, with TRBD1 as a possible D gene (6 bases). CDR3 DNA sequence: TGTGCCAGCAGTTTACTGGGACAAACCCGCTACACCTTC. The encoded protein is CASSLLGQTRYTF.